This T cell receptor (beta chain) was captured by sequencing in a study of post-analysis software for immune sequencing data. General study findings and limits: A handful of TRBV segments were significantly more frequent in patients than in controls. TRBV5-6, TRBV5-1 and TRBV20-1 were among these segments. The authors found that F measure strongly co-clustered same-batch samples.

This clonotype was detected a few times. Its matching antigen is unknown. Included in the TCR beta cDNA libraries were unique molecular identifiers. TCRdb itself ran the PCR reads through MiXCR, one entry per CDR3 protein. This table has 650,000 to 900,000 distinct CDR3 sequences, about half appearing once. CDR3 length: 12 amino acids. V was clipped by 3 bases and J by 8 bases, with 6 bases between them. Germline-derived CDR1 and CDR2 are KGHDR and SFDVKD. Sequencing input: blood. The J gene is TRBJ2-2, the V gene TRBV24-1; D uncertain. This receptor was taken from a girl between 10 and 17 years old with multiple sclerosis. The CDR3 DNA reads TGTGCCACCAGTGATCCCATAGGGGAGCTGTTTTTT. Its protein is CATSDPIGELFF.